This TCR beta chain was recovered during a study of CD8+ T cells in alopecia areata. Study-wide findings and caveats: Across lesional scalp, and particularly alopecia totalis/universalis, clonality surpassed that of normal scalp.

V was clipped by 6 bases and J by 0 bases, with 12 bases between them. The CDR3 sequence is 14 residues long. From germline, CDR1 is SQVTM and CDR2 ANQGSEA. RNA was extracted and reverse transcribed into cDNA as the sequencing template. Sequencing used immunoSEQ multiplex PCR; TCRdb keeps in-frame clones, though not all of them. This sample has over 200,000 clones, with around three fifths found just once. This clone has a handful of counts. The antigen is not known. Described treatment: oral pan-JAK inhibitor, 5-10 mg twice daily. From alopecia areata patients, lesional scalp punch biopsies and peripheral blood were collected. The authors sorted CD4+ and CD8+ T cells from PBMCs.

The chain recombines TRBV29-1 with TRBJ1-3; D is possibly TRBD1 (5 bases). The sequences come from CD4+ T cells sorted from blood, collected at week 4, from a patient treated with tofacitinib. The TCR sequence derives from a human donor with alopecia areata. The CDR3 loop reads CSVVGESSGNTIYF. Written as DNA, the CDR3 is TGCAGCGTGGTGGGGGAGAGCTCTGGAAACACCATATATTTT.